Ten or more counts support the clone carrying this T cell receptor (beta chain). This specimen comes from a study of T-cell reconstitution after alpha-beta-depleted transplantation in children. This sample's TCRbeta library carried unique molecular identifier barcodes. TCRdb redid the calling of the PCR reads with MiXCR, one entry per CDR3 protein. The table records around 380,000 distinct CDR3 sequences, about a tenth of them present only once. This CDR3 contains 15 residues. The V end was cut by 6 bases, the J end by 0 bases, with 13 bases between. This chain connects TRBV12-3 or TRBV12-4 to TRBJ2-3; no firm D call. Sequenced here: PBMCs from the stem cell graft donor, sampled from the stem cell graft. The sequence was collected from a human donor who donated a stem cell graft to a child with acute myeloid leukemia. The CDR3 nucleotides are TGTGCCAGCAGCTCCCCGACAACTAGCACAGATACGCAGTATTTT. It is translated as CASSSPTTSTDTQYF.